These T cell receptor beta chains were read from a single sample in a study of beta chain features in type 1 diabetes. Some clones are missing from TCRdb's copy, which holds only in-frame ones; the method was immunoSEQ multiplex PCR. There are 140,000 to 150,000 clones in the sample; less than 15% occur only once, and about 1.3% lies in the top ten. Sample: central memory CD4+ T cells from blood. The receptors derive from a man between 18 and 29 years old with type 1 diabetes. The CDR3 runs from the conserved cysteine through the conserved F or W. Each record gives: D gene, clone size, J gene, V gene, CDR3 protein, CDR3 DNA. D genes are given only for firm matches. Expanded clones are given a class, and other clones once, few, many or no size at all.

TRBD1	-	TRBJ1-2	TRBV27	CASSPWVGRGLVGYTF	TGTGCCAGCAGTCCCTGGGTGGGCAGGGGGCTGGTAGGCTACACCTTC
-	-	TRBJ2-1	TRBV9	CASSVGTANNEQFF	TGTGCCAGCAGCGTAGGGACCGCAAACAATGAGCAGTTCTTC
-	-	TRBJ2-2	TRBV7-3	CASSSRDGGAGELFF	TGTGCCAGCAGCTCCCGGGACGGTGGGGCCGGGGAGCTGTTTTTT
-	many	TRBJ2-2	TRBV7-2	CASSWGSGNTGELFF	TGTGCCAGCAGCTGGGGGTCAGGGAATACCGGGGAGCTGTTTTTT
-	few	TRBJ2-3	TRBV9	CASSPQGGASDTQYF	TGTGCCAGCAGCCCCCAGGGGGGGGCATCAGATACGCAGTATTTT
-	many	TRBJ2-7	TRBV18	CASSPGQTNSYEQYF	TGTGCCAGCTCACCCGGACAGACGAACTCCTACGAGCAGTACTTC
-	-	TRBJ1-2	TRBV27	CASSAGSLIDYGYTF	TGTGCCAGCAGTGCCGGGTCCCTAATTGACTATGGCTACACCTTC
TRBD1	many	TRBJ2-7	TRBV30	CAWSYRGSIYEQYF	TGTGCCTGGAGTTACAGGGGGTCGATCTACGAGCAGTACTTC
TRBD1	many	TRBJ1-4	TRBV7-9	CASSKGQGNEKLFF	TGTGCCAGCAGTAAGGGACAGGGGAATGAAAAACTGTTTTTT
-	-	TRBJ2-5	TRBV25-1	CAISEYPLRETQYF	TGTGCCATCAGTGAATATCCGCTTCGGGAGACCCAGTACTTC
-	-	TRBJ2-5	TRBV13	CASSLPFQETQYF	TGTGCCAGCAGCTTACCCTTCCAAGAGACCCAGTACTTC
TRBD1	many	TRBJ2-7	TRBV5-4	CASSRQGTNEQYF	TGTGCCAGCAGCCGACAGGGAACGAACGAGCAGTACTTC
-	-	TRBJ1-5	TRBV7-3	CASSLTAGMEQPQHF	TGTGCCAGCAGCTTAACCGCGGGGATGGAGCAGCCCCAGCATTTT
TRBD1	few	TRBJ2-7	TRBV10-3	CATRGTADYEQYF	TGTGCCACCAGAGGGACAGCGGACTACGAGCAGTACTTC
TRBD1	many	TRBJ1-4	TRBV15	CATSPQDRGNEKLFF	TGTGCCACCAGCCCCCAGGACAGGGGTAATGAAAAACTGTTTTTT
-	few	TRBJ2-2	TRBV5-1	CASSPQGGGYTGELFF	TGCGCCAGCAGCCCCCAGGGGGGCGGGTACACCGGGGAGCTGTTTTTT
-	-	TRBJ2-2	TRBV9	CASSVAPIEAPGELFF	TGTGCCAGCAGCGTAGCCCCCATAGAGGCCCCCGGGGAGCTGTTTTTT
TRBD2	-	TRBJ2-3	TRBV6-1	CASSLAGELDTQYF	TGTGCCAGCTCCCTAGCGGGGGAACTTGATACGCAGTATTTT
TRBD1	many	TRBJ1-2	TRBV7-9	CASSLVTGAAHGYTF	TGTGCCAGCAGCTTAGTTACAGGGGCGGCTCATGGCTACACCTTC
-	few	TRBJ2-5	TRBV20-1	CSAKGRETQYF	TGCAGTGCTAAAGGGCGGGAGACCCAGTACTTC
TRBD1	few	TRBJ1-5	TRBV6-5	CASSRTGGGGQPQHF	TGTGCCAGCAGCCGCACAGGGGGAGGAGGCCAGCCCCAGCATTTT
TRBD1	many	TRBJ1-6	TRBV5-1	CASSLTPGQGRNSPLHF	TGCGCCAGCAGCTTGACCCCGGGACAGGGGAGGAATTCACCCCTCCACTTT
-	-	TRBJ2-1	TRBV19	CASSPEQGTAYNEQFF	TGTGCCAGTAGTCCAGAACAGGGAACGGCCTACAATGAGCAGTTCTTC
-	-	TRBJ2-1	TRBV5-1	CASSLEGGNNEQFF	TGCGCCAGCAGCTTGGAGGGCGGCAACAATGAGCAGTTCTTC
-	-	TRBJ1-2	TRBV7-8	CASSAVTGYGGGYTF	TGTGCCAGCAGCGCCGTAACAGGATATGGTGGAGGCTACACCTTC
-	-	TRBJ1-2	TRBV7-9	CASSLAGLANYGYTF	TGTGCCAGCAGCTTAGCAGGACTCGCTAACTATGGCTACACCTTC
-	few	TRBJ1-2	TRBV30	CAWSGGYGYTF	TGTGCCTGGAGTGGGGGGTATGGCTACACCTTC
TRBD2	many	TRBJ2-3	TRBV5-1	CASSHTSGVGDTQYF	TGCGCCAGCAGTCACACTAGCGGGGTTGGAGATACGCAGTATTTT
TRBD2	-	TRBJ2-3	TRBV7-2	CASSLGLAEVDTQYF	TGTGCCAGCAGCTTAGGGCTAGCGGAGGTAGATACGCAGTATTTT
-	-	TRBJ1-1	TRBV27	CASSFGWGRSFLNGTEAFF	TGTGCCAGCAGTTTTGGTTGGGGCCGGTCGTTTCTTAACGGCACTGAAGCTTTCTTT
-	few	TRBJ2-6	TRBV5-1	CASSLVPSLVQDPSGANVLTF	TGCGCCAGCAGCTTGGTACCTTCCTTGGTTCAGGACCCCTCTGGGGCCAACGTCCTGACTTTC
-	many	TRBJ2-3	TRBV10-3	CAISVAGTDTQYF	TGTGCCATCAGTGTTGCCGGCACAGATACGCAGTATTTT
-	-	TRBJ2-1	TRBV19	CASRRGSSYNEQFF	TGTGCCAGTAGGAGGGGGAGCTCCTACAATGAGCAGTTCTTC
-	-	TRBJ2-5	TRBV18	CASPLTEKETQYF	TGTGCCAGCCCCCTAACAGAGAAAGAGACCCAGTACTTC
-	few	TRBJ1-1	TRBV7-2	CASSLAPILGDLSEAFF	TGTGCCAGCAGCTTAGCGCCGATTCTCGGGGATCTATCTGAAGCTTTCTTT
-	few	TRBJ1-1	TRBV30	CAWSVPVLSGTEAFF	TGTGCCTGGAGTGTACCCGTTCTCTCTGGGACTGAAGCTTTCTTT
TRBD1	many	TRBJ2-3	TRBV14	CASSPSRQGDTDTQYF	TGTGCCAGCAGCCCCTCTCGTCAGGGGGACACAGATACGCAGTATTTT
TRBD2	few	TRBJ2-4	TRBV7-2	CASSTLAGGPKNIQYF	TGTGCCAGCAGCACCCTAGCGGGGGGGCCCAAAAACATTCAGTACTTC
-	few	TRBJ1-2	TRBV5-4	CASSLQDRFSDYGYTF	TGTGCCAGCAGCTTACAGGACCGATTTTCGGACTATGGCTACACCTTC
TRBD1	once	TRBJ2-4	TRBV5-1	CASSSGTAKNIQYF	TGCGCCAGCAGCAGTGGGACAGCTAAAAACATTCAGTACTTC
-	-	TRBJ1-1	TRBV7-2	CASSLVPMNTEAFF	TGTGCCAGCAGCTTAGTTCCCATGAACACTGAAGCTTTCTTT
-	-	TRBJ2-5	TRBV5-1	CASSLAPPLQETQYF	TGCGCCAGCAGCTTGGCTCCTCCCCTACAAGAGACCCAGTACTTC
-	-	TRBJ2-1	TRBV10-3	CAISEFQREQFF	TGTGCCATCAGTGAGTTTCAACGTGAGCAGTTCTTC
TRBD2	-	TRBJ2-3	TRBV7-9	CASSFQRGPQDTQYF	TGTGCCAGCAGCTTTCAGCGGGGACCTCAAGATACGCAGTATTTT
-	few	TRBJ2-1	TRBV7-2	CASSLPREGNEQFF	TGTGCCAGCAGCTTACCCAGGGAAGGTAATGAGCAGTTCTTC
TRBD1	few	TRBJ2-2	TRBV7-2	CASSSRQGRLGTGELFF	TGTGCCAGCAGTTCCCGACAGGGGCGATTGGGCACCGGGGAGCTGTTTTTT
TRBD1	few	TRBJ1-2	TRBV7-8	CASSHYRGSNYGYTF	TGTGCCAGCAGCCACTACAGGGGCTCTAACTATGGCTACACCTTC
-	few	TRBJ1-2	TRBV12-2	CSGQLKAHTF	TGTTCTGGACAGCTAAAAGCCCACACCTTC
-	few	TRBJ2-7	TRBV7-8	CASSSGVTYEQYF	TGTGCCAGCAGCTCCGGCGTAACCTACGAGCAGTACTTC